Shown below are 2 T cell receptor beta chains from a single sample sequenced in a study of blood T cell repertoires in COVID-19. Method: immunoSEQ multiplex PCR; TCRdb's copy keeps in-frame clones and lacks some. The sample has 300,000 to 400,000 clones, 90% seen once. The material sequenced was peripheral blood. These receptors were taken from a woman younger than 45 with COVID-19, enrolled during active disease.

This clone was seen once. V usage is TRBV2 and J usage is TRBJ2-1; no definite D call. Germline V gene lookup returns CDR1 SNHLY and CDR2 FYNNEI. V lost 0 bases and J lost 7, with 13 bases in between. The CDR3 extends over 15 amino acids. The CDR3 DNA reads TGTGCCAGCAGTGAAGCGCAGGTAGTTAGAAATGAGCAGTTCTTC. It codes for CASSEAQVVRNEQFF.

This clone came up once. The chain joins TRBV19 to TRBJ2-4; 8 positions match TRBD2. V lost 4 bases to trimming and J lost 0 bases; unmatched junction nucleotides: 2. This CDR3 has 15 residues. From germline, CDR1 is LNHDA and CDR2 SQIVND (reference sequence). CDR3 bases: TGTGCCAGTAGTACCGGGAGGGTAGCCAAAAACATTCAGTACTTC. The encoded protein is CASSTGRVAKNIQYF.